These 20 T cell receptor beta chains originate from one sample sequenced in a study of technical replicates of blood from several donors. Repertoires were generated with immunoSEQ multiplex PCR, while TCRdb's copy carries only in-frame clones and drops some. The table lists about 79,000 clones, 90% to 95% of them singletons, with about 0.25% in the top ten. The sample comprised T cells isolated from PBMCs. The receptor set was obtained from a human donor in good health.

The V and J genes are TRBV5-1 and TRBJ1-3; TRBD1 might be the D (5 bases). The V end lost 5 bases, the J end lost 4 bases, and 16 bases lay between the germline ends. The CDR3 spans 15 residues. Germline lookup yields CDR1 SGHRS and CDR2 YFSETQ. The CDR3 protein is CASSSGGESGNTIYF. Written as DNA, the CDR3 is TGCGCCAGCAGTTCCGGGGGAGAATCGGGAAACACCATATATTTT.

This sequence joins TRBV6-1 and TRBJ1-6; 7 nucleotides line up with TRBD1. The CDR3 sequence is 15 residues long. CDR1 MNHNS and CDR2 SASEGT come from the germline V gene. V shed 7 bases and J 4 bases; nucleotides not matched to a gene: 7. CDR3 residues: CASIETGLYNSPLHF. CDR3 coding DNA: TGTGCCAGCATAGAGACAGGGTTGTATAATTCACCCCTCCACTTT.

The chain couples TRBV5-6 to TRBJ1-2; D gene uncertain. Germline CDR1 reads SGHDT; CDR2 reads YYEEEE. V was pared by 3 bases and J by 3 bases, with 9 bases between. The CDR3 length is 13 residues. CDR3: CASSWETYYGYTF. In nucleotides, the CDR3 is TGTGCCAGCAGCTGGGAGACATACTATGGCTACACCTTC.

V is TRBV28 and J is TRBJ2-7; 8 bases align to TRBD1. The CDR3 extends over 14 amino acids. The germline gives CDR1 MDHEN, CDR2 SYDVKM. V shed 6 bases, J shed 9 bases, and the junction held 13 bases outside the gene matches. Written as DNA, the CDR3 is TGTGCCAGCAGACGCGGACAGGGAGGAAATAGGCAGTACTTC. Amino acids: CASRRGQGGNRQYF.

The J gene is TRBJ2-7, the V gene TRBV7-9; tentatively, D is TRBD2 (5 bases). CDR1 is SEHNR and CDR2 is FQNEAQ in the germline V gene (reference sequence). The V gene lost 0 bases and the J gene lost 5 bases, with 5 bases spanning the gap. CDR3 length: 12 amino acids. The DNA for the CDR3 is TGTGCCAGCAGCTTAGCGGGAGACGAGCAGTACTTC. Translating it yields CASSLAGDEQYF.

The chain is built from TRBV5-1 and TRBJ2-7, with D unresolved. The germline V gene encodes CDR1 SGHRS and CDR2 YFSETQ. The CDR3 is 15 residues long. V was trimmed by 0 bases and J by 5 bases, leaving 15 bases between them. The CDR3 DNA reads TGCGCCAGCAGCTTGGCCAACGGTGCTGTAGACGAGCAGTACTTC. Amino acids: CASSLANGAVDEQYF.

The J gene is TRBJ2-1, the V gene TRBV27, with 8 bases aligning to TRBD2. Germline loops: CDR1 MNHEY, CDR2 SMNVEV (reference sequence). The CDR3 runs 19 residues. V dropped 1 base and J dropped 0; count of bases not matched to a gene: 11. The CDR3 region is CASSLFSLPRGGSYNEQFF. The CDR3, as DNA: TGTGCCAGCAGTTTATTTTCCCTCCCCCGGGGGGGCTCCTACAATGAGCAGTTCTTC.

This clone was observed a single time. The chain has TRBV25-1 and TRBJ1-2; D unresolved. Germline CDR1 reads MGHDK; CDR2 reads SYGVNS. This CDR3 comprises 13 residues. The V end was cut by 9 bases, the J end by 3 bases, with 14 bases between. The CDR3 DNA is TGTGCCAGTCAGAGAGGGAACGACTATGGCTACACCTTC. Encoded protein: CASQRGNDYGYTF.

The rearrangement links TRBV5-1 to TRBJ1-4, with TRBD1 as a possible D gene (6 bases). The germline V gene has CDR1 SGHRS and CDR2 YFSETQ. The CDR3 loop spans 14 amino acids. V lost 0 bases to trimming and J lost 7 bases, with 10 bases between them. CDR3 residues: CASSLDRESEKLFF. The CDR3 nucleotides read TGCGCCAGCAGCTTGGACAGGGAGAGTGAAAAACTGTTTTTT. The whole variable domain, filled in from reference TRBV5-1 and TRBJ1-4, reads KAGVTQTPRYLIKTRGQQVTLSCSPISGHRSVSWYQQTPGQGLQFLFEYFSETQRNKGNFPGRFSGRQFSNSRSEMNVSTLELGDSALYLCASSLDRESEKLFFGSGTQLSVL.

V and J are TRBV4-2 and TRBJ2-1, with 8 bases matching TRBD2. This CDR3 region has 17 residues. V trimming: 4 bases; J trimming: 2 bases; junction bases outside the gene matches: 10. Germline values: CDR1 LGHNA, CDR2 YNFKEQ. The CDR3 coding sequence is TGTGCCAGCAGCCCCTTTTTTAGCGGGACCCCCTACAATGAGCAGTTCTTC. Residues: CASSPFFSGTPYNEQFF.

This chain joins TRBV2 and TRBJ2-7; possibly TRBD2 for D (6 bases). This CDR3 has 17 residues. Trimming took 10 bases from V and 2 from J, leaving 27 bases between them. The germline V gene encodes CDR1 SNHLY and CDR2 FYNNEI. The CDR3 is CAILKDLAATFPYEQYF. The CDR3 DNA reads TGTGCCATACTTAAGGATTTAGCGGCAACCTTTCCCTACGAGCAGTACTTC.

The chain joins TRBV6-1 to TRBJ1-2, with 7 positions matching TRBD1. V shed 4 bases and J 4 bases; nucleotides not matched to a gene: 12. The CDR3 length is 16 residues. CDR1 and CDR2 (germline): MNHNS, SASEGT. The CDR3 region has the DNA TGTGCCAGCAGTGGGAATCCTGGGACAGCAGCCTATGGCTACACCTTC. As protein: CASSGNPGTAAYGYTF.

The chain has TRBV6-1 and TRBJ1-6; no firm D call. Trimming took 7 bases from V and 14 from J, leaving 18 bases between them. This CDR3 is 13 amino acids long. Germline assignment: CDR1 MNHNS and CDR2 SASEGT. The CDR3 loop is CASTWGENSALHF. Written as DNA, the CDR3 is TGTGCCAGCACCTGGGGAGAGAATTCGGCCCTCCACTTT.

This clone was seen once. The chain joins TRBV7-2 to TRBJ2-7, with TRBD2 matching 11 bases. CDR1 SGHTA and CDR2 FQGNSA come from the germline V gene. V was clipped by 4 bases and J by 3 bases; unmatched bases: 5. The CDR3 runs 15 residues. In DNA, the CDR3 is TGTGCCAGCAGCTACACTAGCGGGAGACTCTACGAGCAGTACTTC. It encodes CASSYTSGRLYEQYF.

DNA for the CDR3: TGTGCCAGCGGGGAAGACAGAAACTATGGCTACACCTTC. Translating gives CASGEDRNYGYTF. The J gene is TRBJ1-2, the V gene TRBV11-2; TRBD1 might be the D (5 bases). The CDR3 contains 13 residues. Germline CDR1 and CDR2: SGHAT and FQNNGV. V was trimmed by 8 bases and J by 2 bases, leaving 12 bases between them.

V and J are TRBV6-1 and TRBJ1-2, with D tentatively TRBD1 (5 bases). This CDR3 is 14 amino acids long. The V gene's germline CDR1 is MNHNS and CDR2 SASEGT. Between the trimmed V and J ends, which lost 2 bases and 4 bases, there was a span of 11 bases. The CDR3, as DNA: TGTGCCAGCAGTGAAACCGGTGGGGCCTATGGCTACACCTTC. Its translation: CASSETGGAYGYTF.

The V gene is TRBV7-9, the J gene TRBJ2-2; 7 bases agree with TRBD1. The CDR3 has 15 residues. Germline loops: CDR1 SEHNR, CDR2 FQNEAQ (reference sequence). With 4 bases clipped from V and 6 bases from J, the junction kept 8 bases outside the gene matches. DNA of the CDR3: TGTGCCAGCAGCTCCGACAGGGTTCTGGCCGGGGAGCTGTTTTTT. Translated, it gives CASSSDRVLAGELFF.

The gene calls are TRBV9 and TRBJ2-3; D is perhaps TRBD1 (6 bases). V gave up 4 bases and J gave up 1 base, with 10 bases separating them. Germline V CDR1 and CDR2: SGDLS, YYNGEE. The CDR3 consists of 14 residues. CDR3 loop: CASSLPGGTDTQYF. The CDR3 DNA reads TGTGCCAGCAGCTTACCAGGGGGCACAGATACGCAGTATTTT.

The V call is TRBV10-1, the J call TRBJ2-2, with 7 bases lining up with TRBD1. Germline-derived CDR1 and CDR2 are WNHNN and SYGVQD (reference sequence). The length of the CDR3 is 14 residues. V lost 8 bases, J lost 5 bases, and 8 bases stayed unmatched. CDR3 region: CASRGGIPTGELFF. DNA of the CDR3: TGCGCCAGCCGAGGGGGCATACCGACCGGGGAGCTGTTTTTT.

This clone was recorded only once. This chain connects TRBV4-1 to TRBJ1-1; TRBD1 matches at 12 bases. This CDR3 has 20 residues. Germline V gene sequence: CDR1 MGHRA, CDR2 YSYEKL. V was clipped by 1 base and J by 4 bases; unmatched bases: 16. CDR3 sequence: CASSQVVPRDRGLGGTEAFF. CDR3 DNA: TGCGCCAGCAGCCAAGTCGTCCCCCGGGACAGGGGGCTGGGGGGCACTGAAGCTTTCTTT.